The source of this T cell receptor (beta chain) is a study of OX40 agonist ivuxolimab in advanced cancers. Study results and limitations: Patients with a partial response at 0.1-3.0 mg/kg had among the lowest clonal expansion.

Samples were taken at baseline and on day 1 of cycles 4 and 7. This clone was counted a single time. Its antigen remains unknown. Sequenced by immunoSEQ multiplex PCR; TCRdb stores in-frame clones only, minus some. This sample has 40,000 to 45,000 clones; 75% to 90% occur once, and the top ten carry approximately 0.4%. CDR3 length equals 14 residues. V was trimmed by 5 bases and J by 1 base, leaving 8 bases between them. The germline V gene encodes CDR1 SGHVS and CDR2 FQNEAQ. Here the sequenced sample was CD4+ or CD8+ T cells sorted from blood, taken in a trial of the OX40 agonist ivuxolimab. The genes are TRBV7-8 and TRBJ2-2; D is unresolved. The receptor was derived from an adult with an advanced solid tumor such as melanoma, head and neck, liver or kidney cancer. CDR3 amino acids: CASSPRVNTGELFF. DNA for the CDR3: TGTGCCAGCAGCCCCCGGGTGAACACCGGGGAGCTGTTTTTT.